Reported below is one T cell receptor beta chain. The antigen remains unidentified. These data belong to a study of CD8+ T cells in alopecia areata. At the level of the study: Severity in treated patients was scored by percentage of scalp area affected. Study observations and caveats: Because of a solitary nonresponder, the connection of baseline CD8+ expansion to response stays uncertain.

RNA, once extracted, was reverse transcribed into cDNA for use as the sequencing template. The table came from immunoSEQ multiplex PCR; TCRdb's copy has only in-frame clones and leaves some out. The sample has roughly 200,000 clones; roughly 61% are singletons. Germline loops: CDR1 MNHEY, CDR2 SMNVEV (reference sequence). The V gene lost 3 bases and the J gene lost 2 bases, with 13 bases spanning the gap. CDR3 length: 15 amino acids. Specified treatment: oral pan-JAK inhibitor, 5-10 mg twice daily. T lymphocytes (CD4+ and CD8+) were sorted from PBMCs. The input for sequencing was CD8+ T cells sorted from blood, taken at week 24, from a patient treated with tofacitinib. This sequence originates from a human donor with alopecia areata. This chain uses TRBV27 with TRBJ1-2; D unclear. CDR3 residues: CASSFSMETNYGYTF. CDR3 nucleotide sequence: TGTGCCAGCAGTTTTTCCATGGAAACAAACTATGGCTACACCTTC.